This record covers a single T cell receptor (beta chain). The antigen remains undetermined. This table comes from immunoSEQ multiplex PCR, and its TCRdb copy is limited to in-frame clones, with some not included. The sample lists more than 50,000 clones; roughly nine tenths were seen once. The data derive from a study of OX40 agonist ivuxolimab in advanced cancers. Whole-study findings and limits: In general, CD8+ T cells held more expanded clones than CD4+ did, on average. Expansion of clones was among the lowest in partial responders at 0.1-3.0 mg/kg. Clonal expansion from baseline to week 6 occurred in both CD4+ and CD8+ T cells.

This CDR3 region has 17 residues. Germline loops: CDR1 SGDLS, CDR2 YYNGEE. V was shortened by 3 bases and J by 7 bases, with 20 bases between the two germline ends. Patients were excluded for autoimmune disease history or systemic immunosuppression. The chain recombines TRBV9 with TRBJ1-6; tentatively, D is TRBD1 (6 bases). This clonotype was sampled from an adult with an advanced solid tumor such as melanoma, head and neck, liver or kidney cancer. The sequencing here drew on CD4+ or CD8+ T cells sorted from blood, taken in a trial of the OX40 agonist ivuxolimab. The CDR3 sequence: CASSAGAGGASNSPLHF. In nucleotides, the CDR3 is TGTGCCAGCAGCGCCGGGGCGGGGGGGGCATCGAATTCACCCCTCCACTTT.